These 24 T cell receptor beta chains came from one sample sequenced in a study of OX40 agonist ivuxolimab in advanced cancers. Profiling relied on immunoSEQ multiplex PCR, and the TCRdb table lists in-frame clones only, not all of them. Of about 77,000 clones detected, about 86% appear once; the ten largest clones hold under 0.8%. The sample here was CD4+ or CD8+ T cells sorted from blood, taken in a trial of the OX40 agonist ivuxolimab. All receptors derive from an adult with an advanced solid tumor such as melanoma, head and neck, liver or kidney cancer.

The V and J genes are TRBV18 and TRBJ1-2, with 12 bases that match TRBD1. With 5 bases clipped from V and 9 bases from J, the junction kept 16 bases outside the gene matches. This CDR3 has 17 amino acids. The V gene's germline CDR1 is KGHSH and CDR2 LQKENI. CDR3 sequence reads: CASSSGQGAIPYGSYTF. DNA for the CDR3: TGTGCCAGCTCATCGGGACAGGGGGCGATACCCTATGGGAGCTACACCTTC.

Only one count was recorded for this clone. This rearrangement joins TRBV9 to TRBJ2-2, with D perhaps TRBD1 (7 bases). There are 14 residues in the CDR3. The germline V gene has CDR1 SGDLS and CDR2 YYNGEE. The V end was cut by 2 bases, the J end by 7 bases, with 12 bases between. The CDR3 DNA sequence: TGTGCCAGCAGCGTTCAGGGGGGCGGCGGGGAGCTGTTTTTT. It encodes CASSVQGGGGELFF.

V usage is TRBV9 and J usage is TRBJ2-4; D uncertain. The germline V gene encodes CDR1 SGDLS and CDR2 YYNGEE. The V gene lost 3 bases and the J gene lost 1 base, with 11 bases spanning the gap. The CDR3 has 15 amino acids. The CDR3 DNA reads as TGTGCCAGCAGCGGTCAGGTCGACGCCAAAAACATTCAGTACTTC. Protein product: CASSGQVDAKNIQYF.

This chain links TRBV7-6 with TRBJ2-1, with D possibly matching TRBD2 (7 bases). The V gene lost 1 base and the J gene lost 3 bases, with 16 bases spanning the gap. Germline-derived CDR1 and CDR2 are SGHVS and FNYEAQ. There are 17 residues in the CDR3. CDR3 nucleotides: TGTGCCAGCAGCTTAGGATTGCGGGGGCCCCTCTACAATGAGCAGTTCTTC. Its translation: CASSLGLRGPLYNEQFF.

The chain carries TRBV6-1 and TRBJ2-7, with no clear D. This CDR3 is built from 11 residues. V was cut by 7 bases and J by 7 bases, with 11 bases left in between. Germline V gene lookup returns CDR1 MNHNS and CDR2 SASEGT. The CDR3 bases are TGTGCCAGCACCCAGTCGAGGGAGCAGTACTTC. Translating gives CASTQSREQYF.

The chain is built from TRBV7-2 and TRBJ2-3; TRBD2 aligns across 9 bases. CDR3 size: 15 residues. J lost 4 bases, V lost 3 bases, and 5 bases had no gene match. Germline V gene sequence: CDR1 SGHTA, CDR2 FQGNSA. The CDR3 spells CASSLRLAESDTQYF. The CDR3, as DNA: TGTGCCAGCAGCTTGAGACTAGCGGAATCAGATACGCAGTATTTT.

The DNA for the CDR3 is TGCGCCAGCAGCGGGGGACTAGGCGGGTACAATGAGCAGTTCTTC. Its translation is CASSGGLGGYNEQFF. The genes are TRBV5-1 and TRBJ2-1; TRBD2 matches 8 bases. The ends lost 4 bases at V and 4 bases at J; junction bases unmatched: 7. The germline V gene has CDR1 SGHRS and CDR2 YFSETQ. There are 15 residues in the CDR3. Combining the CDR3 with reference TRBV5-1 and TRBJ2-1 gives the whole variable domain KAGVTQTPRYLIKTRGQQVTLSCSPISGHRSVSWYQQTPGQGLQFLFEYFSETQRNKGNFPGRFSGRQFSNSRSEMNVSTLELGDSALYLCASSGGLGGYNEQFFGPGTRLTVL.

V is TRBV2 and J is TRBJ2-2; a possible D gene is TRBD2 (6 bases). Looked up from germline, CDR1 is SNHLY and CDR2 is FYNNEI. The CDR3 totals 15 residues. V shed 5 bases and J shed 4 bases, with 14 bases lying between them. CDR3 bases: TGTGCCAGCAGTCAGGACGGGGGAGCCACCGGGGAGCTGTTTTTT. It codes for CASSQDGGATGELFF.

The CDR3 loop is CASSRKTRFYEQYF. For the CDR3, the DNA is TGTGCCAGCAGCCGAAAGACTAGATTCTACGAGCAGTACTTC. The chain employs TRBV14 and TRBJ2-7, with D possibly being TRBD2 (6 bases). CDR3 length: 14 amino acids. V lost 4 bases and J lost 3, with 13 bases in between. Per the germline V gene, CDR1 is SGHDN and CDR2 is FVKESK.

The chain employs TRBV11-2 and TRBJ2-7; 12 nucleotides line up with TRBD2. The CDR3 runs 15 residues. The junction had 5 bases not matched to a gene; V was cut back by 5 bases and J by 3 bases. CDR1 is SGHAT, CDR2 FQNNGV, per germline. The CDR3 DNA sequence: TGTGCCAGCAGCCCTCGGACTAGCGGGGTCTACGAGCAGTACTTC. Translating gives CASSPRTSGVYEQYF.

J is TRBJ1-2 and V is TRBV4-2, with TRBD1 matching 11 bases. CDR3 length: 15 amino acids. V lost 6 bases, J lost 4 bases, and 7 bases stayed unmatched. CDR1 LGHNA and CDR2 YNFKEQ come from the germline V gene. The CDR3 protein is CASRPSGTGGYGYTF. In nucleotides, the CDR3 is TGTGCCAGCAGACCCTCCGGGACAGGGGGCTATGGCTACACCTTC.

This chain links TRBV28 with TRBJ2-5; 9 nucleotides align to TRBD1. The CDR3 consists of 14 residues. Trimming removed 4 bases from V and 5 bases from J; junction bases left unmatched: 5. Germline V lookup: CDR1 MDHEN, CDR2 SYDVKM. CDR3 region: CASSWTGATETQYF. The CDR3 DNA reads as TGTGCCAGCAGTTGGACAGGGGCGACGGAGACCCAGTACTTC.

The V and J genes are TRBV18 and TRBJ2-3; D remains unclear. V was trimmed by 1 base and J by 2 bases, leaving 7 bases between them. CDR3 length: 14 amino acids. Per the germline V gene, CDR1 is KGHSH and CDR2 is LQKENI. The CDR3 spells CASSPQGPTDTQYF. Written as DNA, the CDR3 is TGTGCCAGCTCACCACAGGGTCCCACAGATACGCAGTATTTT.

The chain employs TRBV29-1 and TRBJ2-7; TRBD1 aligns across 9 bases. V was clipped by 1 base and J by 6 bases; unmatched bases: 1. This CDR3 region has 12 residues. Germline V gene data show CDR1 as SQVTM and CDR2 as ANQGSEA. CDR3 sequence reads: CSVEGDRAEQYF. In nucleotides, the CDR3 is TGCAGCGTTGAAGGGGACAGGGCCGAGCAGTACTTC.

The chain combines TRBV11-2 with TRBJ1-6, with TRBD1 matching 10 bases. From germline, CDR1 is SGHAT and CDR2 FQNNGV. This CDR3 has 14 residues. V shed 5 bases and J 8 bases; nucleotides not matched to a gene: 3. The CDR3 DNA reads TGTGCCAGCAGCCGGACAGGGGGGGATTCACCCCTCCACTTT. Its translation: CASSRTGGDSPLHF.

The chain carries TRBV4-3 and TRBJ2-2; D might be TRBD1 (5 bases). The CDR3 covers 14 residues. Trimming removed 4 bases from V and 2 bases from J, with 8 bases in between. Germline-derived CDR1 and CDR2 are LGHNA and YSLEER. CDR3 sequence: CASSPDTNTGELFF. The CDR3 DNA follows: TGCGCCAGCAGCCCGGACACTAACACCGGGGAGCTGTTTTTT.

The rearrangement uses TRBV10-2 and TRBJ1-4; D uncertain. V lost 6 bases and J lost 5, with 10 bases in between. From germline, CDR1 is WSHSY and CDR2 SAAADI. The CDR3 runs to 13 residues. CDR3 sequence reads: CASRRSFNEKLFF. CDR3 in DNA: TGCGCCAGCAGGAGGTCCTTCAATGAAAAACTGTTTTTT.

The rearrangement joins TRBV25-1 to TRBJ2-1, with no clear D. V lost 10 bases, J lost 5 bases, and 9 bases lay in between. CDR1 is MGHDK and CDR2 is SYGVNS in the germline V gene. This CDR3 has 11 residues. The CDR3 reads CATPSDNEQFF. CDR3 DNA: TGTGCCACCCCCTCTGACAATGAGCAGTTCTTC.

V and J are TRBV11-1 and TRBJ2-3; 7 bases fit TRBD1. The CDR3 is 15 residues long. V lost 5 bases to trimming and J lost 1 base; unmatched junction nucleotides: 6. CDR1 and CDR2 (germline): SGHAT, FQDESV (reference sequence). This CDR3 is CASSVTGTGTDTQYF. CDR3 DNA sequence: TGTGCCAGCAGCGTCACCGGGACAGGCACAGATACGCAGTATTTT. The complete variable domain, with remaining parts taken from reference TRBV11-1 and TRBJ2-3, reads EAEVAQSPRYKITEKSQAVAFWCDPISGHATLYWYRQILGQGPELLVQFQDESVVDDSQLPKDRFSAERLKGVDSTLKIQPAELGDSAMYLCASSVTGTGTDTQYFGPGTRLTVL.

The rearrangement uses TRBV9 and TRBJ1-4; 7 nucleotides align to TRBD1. The CDR3 spans 13 residues. Germline loops: CDR1 SGDLS, CDR2 YYNGEE. V gave up 2 bases and J gave up 5 bases; unmatched junction bases: 0. CDR3 bases: TGTGCCAGCAGCGTGACAGGGAATGAAAAACTGTTTTTT. This codes for CASSVTGNEKLFF.

This chain links TRBV1 with TRBJ1-2. TRBV1 is reported as a pseudogene. The CDR3 totals 16 residues. This CDR3 reads CTSRLTSLRKTYGYTF. The CDR3 DNA is TGCACCAGCAGGCTCACGAGTTTGCGAAAGACCTATGGCTACACCTTC.

The J gene is TRBJ2-5, the V gene TRBV11-2, with TRBD2 as a possible D gene (6 bases). The germline gives CDR1 SGHAT, CDR2 FQNNGV. The CDR3 runs to 14 residues. Deletions cut 6 bases from V and 2 bases from J, with 13 bases between. CDR3 sequence (DNA): TGTGCCAGCAGTTTTAATGCGGGGCAAGAGACCCAGTACTTC. Translated: CASSFNAGQETQYF.

The chain combines TRBV4-1 with TRBJ2-4, with 9 bases aligning to TRBD1. This CDR3 comprises 16 residues. V was clipped by 4 bases and J by 5 bases; unmatched bases: 9. The germline V gene encodes CDR1 MGHRA and CDR2 YSYEKL. This CDR3 reads CASSRGRTGVENIQYF. The CDR3 region has the DNA TGCGCCAGCAGCCGAGGGCGGACAGGGGTGGAAAACATTCAGTACTTC.

The chain employs TRBV16 and TRBJ2-7; 9 nucleotides line up with TRBD2. This CDR3 is 16 amino acids long. V lost 1 base to trimming and J lost 5 bases; unmatched junction nucleotides: 9. The V gene's germline CDR1 is KGHSY and CDR2 FQNENV. CDR3 nucleotides: TGTGCCAGCAGCCAATACGGCCGGCGGGAGGGCCACGAGCAGTACTTC. Translation: CASSQYGRREGHEQYF. The full variable domain, completed using reference TRBV16 and TRBJ2-7, is GEEVAQTPKHLVRGEGQKAKLYCAPIKGHSYVFWYQQVLKNEFKFLISFQNENVFDETGMPKERFSAKCLPNSPCSLEIQATKLEDSAVYFCASSQYGRREGHEQYFGPGTRLTVT.